Below are 26 T cell receptor beta chains sequenced from a single sample in a study of identical twins. One entry per CDR3 protein results from TCRdb running MiXCR on the 5' RACE reads. The sample comprises some 900,000 distinct CDR3 sequences, about 12% of which are singletons, and roughly 1.5% rests with the top ten. The sample was also linked to a second study, of yellow fever vaccine responses in identical twins.

What was sequenced was PBMCs. The receptors were gathered from a young woman in good health.

This clonotype has a count of ten or more. The chain recombines TRBV5-1 with TRBJ2-1; D ambiguous. The V gene's germline CDR1 is SGHRS and CDR2 YFSETQ. The CDR3 spans 15 residues. V lost 2 bases and J 8 bases, leaving 17 bases between the germline ends. The CDR3 region is CASSFELADRDEQFF. CDR3 nucleotide sequence: TGCGCCAGCAGCTTTGAACTTGCAGATAGGGATGAGCAGTTCTTC. Drawing the rest from reference TRBV5-1 and TRBJ2-1, the complete variable domain is KAGVTQTPRYLIKTRGQQVTLSCSPISGHRSVSWYQQTPGQGLQFLFEYFSETQRNKGNFPGRFSGRQFSNSRSEMNVSTLELGDSALYLCASSFELADRDEQFFGPGTRLTVL.

There are a few counts of this clonotype. The chain recombines TRBV7-8 with TRBJ1-5; D is unresolved. Germline V gene sequence: CDR1 SGHVS, CDR2 FQNEAQ. The CDR3 length is 17 residues. V lost 5 bases, J lost 6 bases, and 23 bases lay in between. CDR3 DNA sequence: TGTGCCAGCAGCGTATCATGGGCCTCCTTCCGCCCTCAGCCCCAGCATTTT. Its translation: CASSVSWASFRPQPQHF.

In this sample, this clonotype turned up a few times. This chain connects TRBV7-9 to TRBJ2-5; the D gene is possibly TRBD2 (5 bases). The CDR3 totals 15 residues. Per germline, CDR1 SEHNR and CDR2 FQNEAQ (reference sequence). The V gene lost 6 bases and the J gene lost 3 bases, with 17 bases spanning the gap. In DNA, the CDR3 is TGTGCCAGCAGGCCATCGACCGGAGCGGAAGAGACCCAGTACTTC. It yields the protein CASRPSTGAEETQYF.

This clonotype was found a few times. V and J are TRBV3-1 and TRBJ2-5, with 11 bases that match TRBD1. Germline CDR1 is LGHDT and CDR2 is YNNKEL (reference sequence). Trimming removed 1 base from V and 4 bases from J; junction bases left unmatched: 2. The CDR3 has 15 residues. The CDR3 nucleotides read TGTGCCAGCAGCCAAGGTGGGACAGGGGGAGAGACCCAGTACTTC. As protein: CASSQGGTGGETQYF.

This clonotype has just a few counts. The chain links TRBV5-1 to TRBJ2-1; 13 bases align to TRBD2. V was clipped by 1 base and J by 7 bases; unmatched bases: 5. Germline loops: CDR1 SGHRS, CDR2 YFSETQ. The CDR3 has 16 amino acids. CDR3: CASSLSGLAGVNEQFF. In DNA form, the CDR3 reads TGCGCCAGCAGCTTGTCCGGACTAGCGGGGGTTAATGAGCAGTTCTTC.

This clonotype was seen only a few times. V and J are TRBV7-9 and TRBJ2-2; 11 positions agree with TRBD1. This CDR3 is 16 amino acids long. Germline loops: CDR1 SEHNR, CDR2 FQNEAQ (reference sequence). J gave up 7 bases and V 5 bases, and 9 bases lay outside the gene matches. CDR3 coding DNA: TGTGCCAGCAGCCCGGGACAGGGGGTGATCGGCGGGGAGCTGTTTTTT. It specifies CASSPGQGVIGGELFF.

This clonotype turned up a few times. The V gene is TRBV7-6, the J gene TRBJ1-5, with TRBD1 matching over 8 bases. Germline V gene sequence: CDR1 SGHVS, CDR2 FNYEAQ. After removal of 1 base from V and 0 bases from J, the junction contained 8 bases not matched to a gene. The CDR3 covers 18 residues. CDR3 loop: CASSLGGTGPYSNQPQHF. DNA of the CDR3: TGTGCCAGCAGCTTAGGGGGGACAGGACCATATAGCAATCAGCCCCAGCATTTT. The full variable domain, in which reference TRBV7-6 and TRBJ1-5 provide the parts outside the CDR3, is GAGVSQSPRYKVTKRGQDVALRCDPISGHVSLYWYRQALGQGPEFLTYFNYEAQQDKSGLPNDRFSAERPEGSISTLTIQRTEQRDSAMYRCASSLGGTGPYSNQPQHFGDGTRLSIL.

This clonotype was counted at least ten times. The CDR3 region is CASSKPSGERGATRDTQYF. The CDR3 nucleotides are TGTGCCAGCAGTAAACCCTCTGGTGAGCGGGGGGCGACCAGAGATACGCAGTATTTT. The chain has TRBV28 and TRBJ2-3; 9 positions match TRBD2. CDR3 length: 19 amino acids. Germline V gives CDR1 MDHEN, CDR2 SYDVKM. Germline trimming cut 5 bases from V and 5 bases from J; bases unmatched to any gene: 20.

This sequence joins TRBV25-1 and TRBJ1-1; TRBD1 matches 8 bases. The ends lost 8 bases at V and 4 bases at J; junction bases unmatched: 6. This CDR3 has 13 residues. Looked up from germline, CDR1 is MGHDK and CDR2 is SYGVNS. CDR3 protein: CASVPDRATEAFF. The CDR3 bases are TGTGCCAGCGTCCCGGACAGGGCCACTGAAGCTTTCTTT.

This clonotype was found a few times. The rearrangement uses TRBV7-8 and TRBJ1-4, with a weak D call TRBD1 (5 bases). V lost 3 bases, J lost 5 bases, and 16 bases lay in between. Germline-derived CDR1 and CDR2 are SGHVS and FQNEAQ. CDR3 length equals 16 residues. The CDR3 loop reads CASSFGGTIWNEKLFF. The CDR3 DNA follows: TGTGCCAGCAGCTTTGGAGGGACGATATGGAATGAAAAACTGTTTTTT. Looking up the rest from reference TRBV7-8 and TRBJ1-4 gives the full variable domain: GAGVSQSPRYKVAKRGQDVALRCDPISGHVSLFWYQQALGQGPEFLTYFQNEAQLDKSGLPSDRFFAERPEGSVSTLKIQRTQQEDSAVYLCASSFGGTIWNEKLFFGSGTQLSVL.

This clonotype was picked up a small number of times. The rearrangement joins TRBV20-1 to TRBJ2-5; 9 bases align to TRBD2. Germline CDR1 reads DFQATT; CDR2 reads SNEGSKA (reference sequence). CDR3 size: 16 residues. After removal of 0 bases from V and 5 bases from J, the junction contained 10 bases not matched to a gene. The CDR3 DNA reads TGCAGTGCTAGAGATCGGCGGGAGGGACCTGGGGAGACCCAGTACTTC. This codes for CSARDRREGPGETQYF.

This clonotype occurred many times. The CDR3 nucleotides read TGTGCCAGCAGCTTAGCGGGAGGGATAGAGACCCAGTACTTC. This translates into CASSLAGGIETQYF. This chain connects TRBV7-6 to TRBJ2-5; 7 bases align to TRBD2. Trimming removed 0 bases from V and 4 bases from J; junction bases left unmatched: 2. The germline gives CDR1 SGHVS, CDR2 FNYEAQ. The CDR3 runs to 14 residues.

Ten or more counts support this clonotype. The chain combines TRBV10-3 with TRBJ2-1, with TRBD1 matching 11 bases. V gave up 8 bases and J gave up 9 bases; unmatched junction bases: 15. Germline CDR1 and CDR2: ENHRY and SYGVKD. The CDR3 has 16 amino acids. The CDR3 loop reads CAIRPTGTGGSGEQFF. Written as DNA, the CDR3 is TGTGCCATCCGCCCGACCGGGACAGGGGGGAGTGGTGAGCAGTTCTTC.

V gene TRBV10-3 combines with J gene TRBJ1-1; the match to TRBD1 covers 11 bases. Losses at the gene ends were 8 bases for V and 4 bases for J; bases not matched to a gene: 3. The CDR3 covers 13 residues. Germline V CDR1 and CDR2: ENHRY, SYGVKD. CDR3 nucleotides: TGTGCCATCGGACAGGGGGCGGGCACTGAAGCTTTCTTT. It is translated as CAIGQGAGTEAFF.

This clonotype came up many times. The gene calls are TRBV4-1 and TRBJ2-1; 8 bases fit TRBD2. The junction had 6 bases not matched to a gene; V was cut back by 3 bases and J by 2 bases. This CDR3 has 16 amino acids. Germline V lookup: CDR1 MGHRA, CDR2 YSYEKL. The CDR3 DNA is TGCGCCAGCAGCCAGGCGGGGGGCCCAACCTACAATGAGCAGTTCTTC. This sequence encodes CASSQAGGPTYNEQFF.

At least ten counts were recorded for this clonotype. This chain uses TRBV7-9 with TRBJ2-1; D not resolved. The CDR3 runs 12 residues. Germline V gene lookup returns CDR1 SEHNR and CDR2 FQNEAQ (reference sequence). With 1 base removed from V and 7 bases from J, the gap between germline ends came to 5 bases. CDR3 residues: CASSLGLNEQFF. DNA of the CDR3: TGTGCCAGCAGCTTAGGGTTGAATGAGCAGTTCTTC.

The rearrangement links TRBV7-9 to TRBJ2-7; weak D call: TRBD1 (6 bases). The V end lost 6 bases, the J end lost 4 bases, and 13 bases lay between the germline ends. CDR3 length equals 13 residues. CDR1 SEHNR and CDR2 FQNEAQ come from the germline V gene (reference sequence). The CDR3 bases are TGTGCCAGCAGTGGACAGCTAGGTTACGAGCAGTACTTC. Its translation is CASSGQLGYEQYF.

This clonotype occurred a few times. The rearrangement links TRBV12-3 or TRBV12-4 to TRBJ2-2; TRBD2 aligns across 9 bases. The V gene end was trimmed by 6 bases and the J gene end by 6 bases; junction bases not matched to a gene: 5. This CDR3 contains 14 residues. This CDR3 reads CASRAGLAAGELFF. CDR3 nucleotide sequence: TGTGCCAGCAGGGCGGGACTAGCTGCCGGGGAGCTGTTTTTT.

This clonotype was seen repeatedly, ten times or more. The V call is TRBV6-5, the J call TRBJ2-3; D may correspond to TRBD1 or TRBD2 (5 bases each). Germline V gene data show CDR1 as MNHEY and CDR2 as SVGAGI. This CDR3 spans 12 amino acids. Trimming removed 2 bases at V and 6 bases at J, with 6 bases between. CDR3 amino acids: CASSYGTDTQYF. The CDR3 DNA reads TGTGCCAGCAGTTACGGGACCGATACGCAGTATTTT.

There are many counts of this clonotype. The chain uses TRBV27 and TRBJ2-2; the D is unclear. Deletions cut 5 bases from V and 2 bases from J, with 12 bases between. This CDR3 region has 15 residues. Germline V gene lookup returns CDR1 MNHEY and CDR2 SMNVEV (reference sequence). The CDR3 nucleotides are TGTGCCAGCAGTGCCGGGCCGATAAACACCGGGGAGCTGTTTTTT. The encoded protein is CASSAGPINTGELFF.

This clonotype was seen more than once but under ten times. V is TRBV28 and J is TRBJ2-3; TRBD1 matches at 10 bases. CDR1 is MDHEN and CDR2 is SYDVKM in the germline V gene. CDR3 length equals 16 residues. V lost 6 bases to trimming and J lost 5 bases; unmatched junction nucleotides: 11. The CDR3 nucleotides read TGTGCCAGCAGCTCCACCGGACAGGGGGTAGGAGATACGCAGTATTTT. Translated: CASSSTGQGVGDTQYF. Drawing the rest from reference TRBV28 and TRBJ2-3, the complete variable domain is DVKVTQSSRYLVKRTGEKVFLECVQDMDHENMFWYRQDPGLGLRLIYFSYDVKMKEKGDIPEGYSVSREKKERFSLILESASTNQTSMYLCASSSTGQGVGDTQYFGPGTRLTVL.

This clonotype was counted between two and nine times. This chain links TRBV12-3 or TRBV12-4 with TRBJ1-1; no clear D gene. The germline V and J ends were trimmed by 1 base and 0 bases, with 6 bases remaining between them. The CDR3 is 14 residues long. CDR3 DNA sequence: TGTGCCAGCAGTTTAGGGAACATGAACACTGAAGCTTTCTTT. This translates into CASSLGNMNTEAFF.

The gene calls are TRBV5-1 and TRBJ2-5; 8 bases agree with TRBD1. The CDR3 contains 15 residues. V shed 1 base, J shed 5 bases, and the junction held 7 bases outside the gene matches. Germline V gene sequence: CDR1 SGHRS, CDR2 YFSETQ. This CDR3 reads CASSLSRTGGETQYF. CDR3 coding DNA: TGCGCCAGCAGCTTGTCACGAACAGGGGGTGAGACCCAGTACTTC.

A few counts support this clonotype. V is TRBV20-1 and J is TRBJ2-4; possibly TRBD1 or TRBD2 for D (6 bases each). CDR1 DFQATT and CDR2 SNEGSKA come from the germline V gene (reference sequence). Trimming took 5 bases from V and 1 from J, leaving 12 bases between them. The CDR3 covers 14 residues. The CDR3 sequence: CSAPGAGAKNIQYF. The DNA for the CDR3 is TGCAGTGCTCCGGGGGCAGGGGCCAAAAACATTCAGTACTTC.

This clonotype has more than one count but fewer than ten. The rearrangement joins TRBV21-1 to TRBJ2-2. TRBV21-1 is classified as a pseudogene. This CDR3 has 17 residues. The CDR3 nucleotides are TGTGCCAGCAGCCCCCGAAGGTACTGGGGTGTCACCGGGGAGCTGTTTTTT. Translation gives CASSPRRYWGVTGELFF.

In its sample, this clonotype was seen a few times. The chain employs TRBV2 and TRBJ2-7; TRBD2 agrees at 8 bases. CDR1 is SNHLY and CDR2 is FYNNEI in the germline V gene. CDR3 size: 15 residues. Unmatched junction bases numbered 7, after V lost 4 bases and J lost 2 bases. CDR3 DNA sequence: TGTGCCAGCAGTGGGGGGGCGGGAGGAACCTACGAGCAGTACTTC. This encodes CASSGGAGGTYEQYF.